This is a list of T cell receptor beta chains from one sample in a study of cytomegalovirus exposure and HLA in healthy donors. Clones were sequenced by immunoSEQ multiplex PCR, and TCRdb holds only the in-frame ones, with some missing. This repertoire shows some 97,000 clones, 84% found once; its top ten account for more than 0.95%. Sequencing was performed on PBMCs. These receptors were collected from a young woman in good health and CMV-seronegative. The CDR3 runs from the conserved cysteine through the conserved F or W.

v_gene: TRBV5-1; CDR3aa: CASSPASGSNQETQYF
v_gene: TRBV13; CDR3aa: CASSLREIGTDTQYF
v_gene: TRBV5-4; CDR3aa: CASSRGLAYEQYF
v_gene: TRBV12-5; CDR3aa: CASGLVVSRGTGELFF
v_gene: TRBV6-1; CDR3aa: CASSEQTGGNYGYTF
v_gene: TRBV21-1; CDR3aa: CASSKGQAEGYTF
v_gene: TRBV11-2; CDR3aa: CASSSLPGLGYEQYF
v_gene: TRBV6-5; CDR3aa: CASRQGAYYNEQFF
v_gene: TRBV5-4; CDR3aa: CASSGDTGLAGGGDTQYF
v_gene: TRBV6-6; CDR3aa: CASSYMGDTGELFF
v_gene: TRBV7-9; CDR3aa: CSSRQTGQDTDTQYF
v_gene: TRBV15; CDR3aa: CATSREPRDVGTGGVNTEAFF
v_gene: TRBV5-1; CDR3aa: CASSPHHREETQYF
v_gene: TRBV28; CDR3aa: CASSLGGVGNQPQHF
v_gene: TRBV7-9; CDR3aa: CSSSKTGLVGTGELFF
v_gene: TRBV6-6; CDR3aa: CASSLQGMEEETQYF
v_gene: TRBV30; CDR3aa: CAGGQLLNSPLHF
v_gene: TRBV7-9; CDR3aa: CASSLGGVNQPQHF
v_gene: TRBV5-1; CDR3aa: CASSHGTSSYEQYF
v_gene: TRBV4-3; CDR3aa: CASSPLTGTSGRGAEQFF
v_gene: TRBV5-6; CDR3aa: CASSLEPGELFF
v_gene: TRBV19; CDR3aa: CASMTSGRGGEQFF
v_gene: TRBV7-9; CDR3aa: CASSLPRLGQENEKLFF
v_gene: TRBV4-3; CDR3aa: CASSQSSRGLETQYF
v_gene: TRBV7-8; CDR3aa: CASSWVGLGLIFYNEQFF
v_gene: TRBV5-6; CDR3aa: CASSLYRDRGFYFYGYTF
v_gene: TRBV6-5; CDR3aa: CASSYSTGDNSPLHF
v_gene: TRBV28; CDR3aa: CASSSLPGGTEAFF
v_gene: TRBV9; CDR3aa: CASSLSGTSGFGETQYF
v_gene: TRBV18; CDR3aa: CASKQATNEKLFF
v_gene: TRBV9; CDR3aa: CASSVEGTSGTWEQYF
v_gene: TRBV7-9; CDR3aa: CASLDRNMNTEAFF
v_gene: TRBV30; CDR3aa: CAWSVMGPTLF
v_gene: TRBV18; CDR3aa: CASSSAGTSDTKQYF
v_gene: TRBV4-2; CDR3aa: CASSRRTVMNTEAFF
v_gene: TRBV6-6; CDR3aa: CASSYSLAGVYEQYF
v_gene: TRBV29-1; CDR3aa: CSAGLMNTEAFF
v_gene: TRBV27; CDR3aa: CASSSAVRGSNQPQHF
v_gene: TRBV30; CDR3aa: CASERASRTDTQYF
v_gene: TRBV4-3; CDR3aa: CASSRGRGSYEQYF
v_gene: TRBV6-1; CDR3aa: CASSDRDSYTEAFF
v_gene: TRBV7-3; CDR3aa: CASSLGTSGYNEQFF
v_gene: TRBV5-4; CDR3aa: CASSFGLGQGSYEQYF
v_gene: TRBV29-1; CDR3aa: CSGRGEETQYF
v_gene: TRBV5-1; CDR3aa: CASSQSHRAEAFF
v_gene: TRBV4-1; CDR3aa: CASSLTPGNTEAFF